These 15 T cell receptor beta chains originate from one sample sequenced in a study of T cell changes during pregnancy in multiple sclerosis (dated by TCRdb to the late 2010s). The library was prepared using the immunoSEQ multiplex PCR assay. Held by TCRdb, this immuneACCESS table contains in-frame sequences only and omits some clones. Under half of the omission traces to an unresolved V gene where checked; the cause of the rest is unknown. The sample includes about 110,000 clones, with roughly nine tenths observed a single time. The top ten constitute about 3.5% of the sample. The starting material was peripheral blood, obtained after pregnancy. These receptors originate from a female donor with multiple sclerosis, enrolled in a pregnancy study.

The chain has TRBV7-8 and TRBJ2-2; TRBD2 matches 7 bases. The germline CDR1 and CDR2 sequences are SGHVS and FQNEAQ. The CDR3 is made up of 18 amino acids. The ends lost 1 base at V and 0 bases at J; junction bases unmatched: 8. Here the CDR3 DNA reads TGTGCCAGCAGCTTAGAAGTCCGGCTAGCGGCGAACACCGGGGAGCTGTTTTTT. Amino acid sequence: CASSLEVRLAANTGELFF.

The rearrangement uses TRBV27 and TRBJ1-1; maybe TRBD1 (5 bases). Germline V CDR1 and CDR2: MNHEY, SMNVEV (reference sequence). This CDR3 has 12 amino acids. V shed 6 bases and J shed 3 bases, with 8 bases lying between them. The CDR3 region is CASREGHTEAFF. For the CDR3, the DNA is TGTGCCAGCAGGGAGGGACACACTGAAGCTTTCTTT.

The chain couples TRBV18 to TRBJ1-6; 7 nucleotides match TRBD1. This CDR3 has 15 residues. Trimming cost V 3 bases and J 4 bases; bases outside gene matches: 3. Per the germline V gene, CDR1 is KGHSH and CDR2 is LQKENI. CDR3 sequence reads: CASSPGTAYNSPLHF. The DNA of the CDR3 is TGTGCCAGCTCACCGGGGACAGCTTATAATTCACCCCTCCACTTT.

V is TRBV10-3 and J is TRBJ2-6; D uncertain. Between the trimmed V and J ends, which lost 3 bases and 3 bases, there was a span of 3 bases. The length of the CDR3 is 13 residues. The germline V gene has CDR1 ENHRY and CDR2 SYGVKD. The CDR3 here is CAISELGANVLTF. The CDR3 nucleotides read TGTGCCATCAGTGAACTTGGGGCCAACGTCCTGACTTTC.

The chain joins TRBV10-1 to TRBJ2-1; 11 bases agree with TRBD2. Germline loops: CDR1 WNHNN, CDR2 SYGVQD (reference sequence). Unmatched junction bases numbered 5, after V lost 2 bases and J lost 5 bases. The CDR3 loop spans 16 amino acids. The CDR3 bases are TGCGCCAGCAGTGAGCTAGCGGGGGGTACACACAATGAGCAGTTCTTC. This sequence encodes CASSELAGGTHNEQFF.

The J gene is TRBJ2-1, the V gene TRBV28; 10 bases match TRBD1. CDR1 is MDHEN, CDR2 SYDVKM, per germline. The V and J ends lost 5 bases and 5 bases, in that order; junction bases with no gene match: 9. The CDR3 loop spans 16 amino acids. The CDR3 sequence: CASSLLPGQGNNEQFF. DNA of the CDR3: TGTGCCAGCAGTCTATTACCGGGACAGGGGAACAATGAGCAGTTCTTC.

Concerning this clone itself: Mismatch with germline at one junction end may stem from a read error. The CDR3 sequence is CASSLNLAGYQETQYF. The DNA of the CDR3 is TGTGCTAGCAGCTTGAATCTAGCGGGTTACCAAGAGACCCAGTACTTC. V gene TRBV7-7 combines with J gene TRBJ2-5; TRBD2 matches 8 bases. Germline CDR1 reads SSHAT; CDR2 reads FNYEAQ (reference sequence). This CDR3 comprises 16 residues.

The J gene is TRBJ2-3, the V gene TRBV29-1; a weak D match, TRBD2 (5 bases). V gave up 4 bases and J gave up 5 bases, with 16 bases separating them. Per the germline V gene, CDR1 is SQVTM and CDR2 is ANQGSEA. There are 14 residues in the CDR3. CDR3: CSVGQSVGGDTQYF. DNA of the CDR3: TGCAGCGTTGGCCAGTCCGTCGGAGGAGATACGCAGTATTTT.

The CDR3 region is CASSMGLTDTQYF. The DNA of the CDR3 is TGTGCCAGTAGTATGGGACTCACAGATACGCAGTATTTT. J is TRBJ2-3 and V is TRBV19; a weak D match, TRBD2 (6 bases). This CDR3 contains 13 residues. From germline, CDR1 is LNHDA and CDR2 SQIVND (reference sequence). Trimming stripped 3 bases from V and 2 bases from J, with 6 bases between.

The rearrangement joins TRBV6-1 to TRBJ1-1; D not certain. The germline V gene has CDR1 MNHNS and CDR2 SASEGT. Trimming stripped 2 bases from V and 4 bases from J, with 14 bases between. This CDR3 comprises 15 residues. The CDR3 sequence: CASSEIYGSGTEAFF. DNA for the CDR3: TGTGCCAGCAGTGAAATCTACGGGAGTGGCACTGAAGCTTTCTTT.

This clone was observed a single time. The CDR3 DNA follows: TGTGCCAGCAGCCAATCAACGGGGGATCAGCCCCAGCATTTT. Translation: CASSQSTGDQPQHF. This sequence joins TRBV16 and TRBJ1-5, with D possibly being TRBD1 (5 bases). Deletions cut 0 bases from V and 5 bases from J, with 8 bases between. The CDR3 loop spans 14 amino acids. The germline CDR1 and CDR2 sequences are KGHSY and FQNENV.

The chain joins TRBV5-5 to TRBJ2-7; D possibly corresponds to TRBD2 (5 bases). Trimming removed 4 bases from V and 6 bases from J, with 11 bases in between. Germline V CDR1 and CDR2: SGHKS, YYEKEE (reference sequence). This CDR3 comprises 12 residues. The DNA of the CDR3 is TGTGCCAGCAGCGCACTAGATTTCGAGCAGTACTTC. Translating it yields CASSALDFEQYF.

V usage is TRBV5-4 and J usage is TRBJ1-3; the match to TRBD1 covers 7 bases. The J segment lost 3 bases and the V segment lost 1 base, leaving 7 bases of the junction unmatched. This CDR3 has 16 amino acids. The germline gives CDR1 SGHNT, CDR2 YYREEE (reference sequence). The CDR3 DNA reads TGTGCCAGCAGCTTGCTCGGGACAGAAGGTGGAAACACCATATATTTT. This codes for CASSLLGTEGGNTIYF.

The chain uses TRBV29-1 and TRBJ1-1; D perhaps matches TRBD1 (6 bases). Germline V gives CDR1 SQVTM, CDR2 ANQGSEA. The ends were cut back, 4 bases at V and 1 base at J, with 7 bases in the middle. The CDR3 is 12 amino acids. CDR3 residues: CSVGTANTEAFF. In DNA form, the CDR3 reads TGCAGCGTTGGGACAGCGAACACTGAAGCTTTCTTT.

The chain links TRBV30 to TRBJ1-3, with D uncertain. Trimming left V 4 bases short and J 1 base short, with 5 bases between. The germline V gene encodes CDR1 GTSNPN and CDR2 SVGIG (reference sequence). The length of the CDR3 is 12 residues. CDR3 sequence (DNA): TGTGCCTGGACCAGATCTGGAAACACCATATATTTT. Its protein product is CAWTRSGNTIYF.